Following are 20 T cell receptor beta chains from one sample sequenced in a study of blood T cell repertoires in COVID-19. TCRdb keeps only in-frame clones here, not all; method: immunoSEQ multiplex PCR. The sample yields about 370,000 clones, around 90% seen once. Sequenced: peripheral blood. Receptors originate from a woman aged 25 to 39 with COVID-19, enrolled during active disease.

J is TRBJ1-2 and V is TRBV29-1, with D perhaps matching TRBD1 (6 bases). This CDR3 region has 12 residues. Germline-derived CDR1 and CDR2 are SQVTM and ANQGSEA. Trimming took 6 bases from V and 0 from J, leaving 8 bases between them. This CDR3 is CSVQGSNYGYTF. Here the CDR3 DNA reads TGCAGCGTACAGGGATCTAACTATGGCTACACCTTC. The full variable domain, completed using reference TRBV29-1 and TRBJ1-2, is SAVISQKPSRDICQRGTSLTIQCQVDSQVTMMFWYRQQPGQSLTLIATANQGSEATYESGFVIDKFPISRPNLTFSTLTVSNMSPEDSSIYLCSVQGSNYGYTFGSGTRLTVV.

This chain uses TRBV5-4 with TRBJ1-2, with D hard to call. Trimming shortened V by 7 bases and J by 5 bases, and 9 bases separated the two germline ends. Germline V gene data show CDR1 as SGHNT and CDR2 as YYREEE (reference sequence). The CDR3 runs 11 residues. The CDR3: CASGRNYGYTF. The CDR3 nucleotides are TGTGCCAGCGGGAGAAATTATGGCTACACCTTC.

This chain uses TRBV4-3 with TRBJ2-3; a weak D match, TRBD2 (6 bases). The V end lost 0 bases, the J end lost 4 bases, and 14 bases lay between the germline ends. Germline assignment: CDR1 LGHNA and CDR2 YSLEER. There are 16 residues in the CDR3. This CDR3 is CASSQDLGLSSDTQYF. DNA of the CDR3: TGCGCCAGCAGCCAAGATCTAGGACTATCGTCAGATACGCAGTATTTT.

The V call is TRBV4-1, the J call TRBJ2-6; possibly TRBD1 for D (6 bases). This CDR3 has 16 amino acids. Looked up from germline, CDR1 is MGHRA and CDR2 is YSYEKL. Deletions cut 1 base from V and 0 bases from J, with 7 bases between. DNA of the CDR3: TGCGCCAGCAGCCAAGGGGACAACTCTGGGGCCAACGTCCTGACTTTC. Translating it yields CASSQGDNSGANVLTF.

The chain employs TRBV19 and TRBJ1-5, with a weak D call TRBD1 (6 bases). This CDR3 spans 18 amino acids. From germline, CDR1 is LNHDA and CDR2 SQIVND (reference sequence). Trimming stripped 3 bases from V and 5 bases from J, with 23 bases between. The DNA of the CDR3 is TGTGCCAGTAGTATTCTGTCTTTCCGGGACACAGAACATCAGCCCCAGCATTTT. Residues: CASSILSFRDTEHQPQHF.

This chain uses TRBV7-2 with TRBJ2-5, with a possible D match to TRBD1 (6 bases). There are 16 residues in the CDR3. Trimming removed 4 bases from V and 6 bases from J, with 21 bases in between. Looked up from germline, CDR1 is SGHTA and CDR2 is FQGNSA. CDR3 sequence reads: CASSSPSLVTGQTQYF. The DNA for the CDR3 is TGTGCCAGCAGCTCCCCCTCATTAGTGACAGGCCAGACCCAGTACTTC.

The chain couples TRBV6-5 to TRBJ2-3, with D possibly matching TRBD2 (5 bases). Germline V gene data show CDR1 as MNHEY and CDR2 as SVGAGI. Trimming stripped 5 bases from V and 4 bases from J, with 10 bases between. The CDR3 sequence is 13 residues long. In nucleotides, the CDR3 is TGTGCCAGCAGTAGGACTGTCGCAGATACGCAGTATTTT. This gives the protein CASSRTVADTQYF.

The CDR3 is CASSLTGATEAFF. Here the CDR3 DNA reads TGTGCCAGCAGCTTGACAGGGGCGACTGAAGCTTTCTTT. The chain couples TRBV7-2 to TRBJ1-1, with 8 bases lining up with TRBD1. Trimming removed 3 bases from V and 5 bases from J; junction bases left unmatched: 2. Germline CDR1 and CDR2: SGHTA and FQGNSA. The CDR3 runs 13 residues.

This chain connects TRBV5-8 to TRBJ2-1; 11 bases are a match to TRBD2. V lost 4 bases and J lost 5; bases outside the gene matches: 5. CDR1 is SGHTS and CDR2 is YDEGEE in the germline V gene. The CDR3 runs to 15 residues. CDR3 sequence (DNA): TGTGCCAGCAGCCTAATAGCGGGAGGGGACAATGAGCAGTTCTTC. This translates into CASSLIAGGDNEQFF. Supplemented by reference TRBV5-8 and TRBJ2-1, the full variable domain reads EAGVTQSPTHLIKTRGQQATLRCSPISGHTSVYWYQQALGLGLQFLLWYDEGEERNRGNFPPRFSGRQFPNYSSELNVNALELEDSALYLCASSLIAGGDNEQFFGPGTRLTVL.

The CDR3 loop is CASSSGRLAPAHEQYV. The CDR3 region has the DNA TGTGCCAGCAGCTCTGGCCGACTAGCGCCAGCCCACGAGCAGTACGTC. The J gene is TRBJ2-7, the V gene TRBV5-6; 8 bases align to TRBD2. The junction had 13 bases not matched to a gene; V was cut back by 3 bases and J by 5 bases. Looked up from germline, CDR1 is SGHDT and CDR2 is YYEEEE. CDR3 length: 16 residues.

The CDR3 DNA reads TGTGCCAGCAGCTCCCCGTGGAGGGATTCCCACGAGCAGTACTTC. Its translation: CASSSPWRDSHEQYF. J is TRBJ2-7 and V is TRBV11-2; D is possibly TRBD2 (6 bases). V was trimmed by 4 bases and J by 5 bases, leaving 18 bases between them. The CDR3 covers 15 residues. Germline V lookup: CDR1 SGHAT, CDR2 FQNNGV.

V gene TRBV28 combines with J gene TRBJ2-6; a possible D gene is TRBD1 (5 bases). There are 16 residues in the CDR3. Germline V lookup: CDR1 MDHEN, CDR2 SYDVKM. V lost 6 bases, J lost 3 bases, and 15 bases lay in between. The CDR3 nucleotides read TGTGCCAGCAGCCGGGCCGACAGTGGTGGGGCCAACGTCCTGACTTTC. Translation: CASSRADSGGANVLTF.

The V and J genes are TRBV11-2 and TRBJ1-2; no firm D call. Looked up from germline, CDR1 is SGHAT and CDR2 is FQNNGV. This CDR3 is built from 13 residues. Between the trimmed V and J ends, which lost 0 bases and 4 bases, there was a span of 6 bases. Here the CDR3 DNA reads TGTGCCAGCAGCTTAGAACAGTTCTATGGCTACACCTTC. This gives the protein CASSLEQFYGYTF.

This clone appeared once. The chain employs TRBV18 and TRBJ1-2; TRBD1 matches at 7 bases. Germline V gene data show CDR1 as KGHSH and CDR2 as LQKENI. The CDR3 covers 16 residues. The trim removed 2 bases at V and 3 bases at J, leaving 9 bases unmatched. CDR3 region: CASSPGVRGGDYGYTF. CDR3 bases: TGTGCCAGCTCACCAGGTGTAAGAGGGGGCGACTATGGCTACACCTTC.

The rearrangement links TRBV10-3 to TRBJ2-7, with D perhaps matching TRBD1 (6 bases). Trimming took 10 bases from V and 0 from J, leaving 10 bases between them. This CDR3 spans 12 amino acids. Germline V gene data show CDR1 as ENHRY and CDR2 as SYGVKD. The chain's CDR3 is CATGQSSYEQYF. CDR3 DNA: TGTGCCACCGGACAGAGCTCCTACGAGCAGTACTTC.

CDR3 protein: CASKKGGDRATDTQYF. DNA for the CDR3: TGTGCCAGCAAAAAAGGTGGCGACAGGGCCACAGATACGCAGTATTTT. The chain joins TRBV2 to TRBJ2-3, with 7 bases aligning to TRBD1. The CDR3 is 16 amino acids. Germline V gives CDR1 SNHLY, CDR2 FYNNEI. Trimming took 7 bases from V and 2 from J; bases not matched to a gene: 12.

The table lists this clone with a count of one. This chain uses TRBV5-6 with TRBJ1-2, with TRBD1 matching over 9 bases. From germline, CDR1 is SGHDT and CDR2 YYEEEE. The V gene end was trimmed by 2 bases and the J gene end by 3 bases; junction bases not matched to a gene: 5. CDR3 size: 15 residues. The CDR3 loop reads CASSFWGDRDYGYTF. The CDR3, as DNA: TGTGCCAGCAGCTTTTGGGGGGACAGGGACTATGGCTACACCTTC.

The chain couples TRBV11-2 to TRBJ1-6; the D gene is possibly TRBD1 (6 bases). V dropped 5 bases and J dropped 9 bases, with 11 bases sitting between them. CDR1 is SGHAT, CDR2 FQNNGV, per germline. The CDR3 is made up of 13 amino acids. The CDR3 DNA is TGTGCCAGCAGCCCGAGACAGGCTTCACCCCTCCACTTT. Its translation: CASSPRQASPLHF. Combining the CDR3 with reference TRBV11-2 and TRBJ1-6 gives the whole variable domain EAGVAQSPRYKIIEKRQSVAFWCNPISGHATLYWYQQILGQGPKLLIQFQNNGVVDDSQLPKDRFSAERLKGVDSTLKIQPAKLEDSAVYLCASSPRQASPLHFGNGTRLTVT.

The chain employs TRBV7-2 and TRBJ1-1, with 7 bases aligning to TRBD1. The J segment lost 1 base and the V segment lost 3 bases, leaving 5 bases of the junction unmatched. The germline CDR1 and CDR2 sequences are SGHTA and FQGNSA. CDR3 length equals 15 residues. In DNA form, the CDR3 reads TGTGCCAGCAGCTTCTTAGGGGGCGCGAACACTGAAGCTTTCTTT. Protein sequence: CASSFLGGANTEAFF. The full variable domain, completed using reference TRBV7-2 and TRBJ1-1, is GAGVSQSPSNKVTEKGKDVELRCDPISGHTALYWYRQSLGQGLEFLIYFQGNSAPDKSGLPSDRFSAERTGGSVSTLTIQRTQQEDSAVYLCASSFLGGANTEAFFGQGTRLTVV.

The rearrangement uses TRBV24-1 and TRBJ2-1; 11 bases are shared with TRBD2. V trimming: 3 bases; J trimming: 1 base; junction bases outside the gene matches: 10. Germline CDR1 KGHDR, CDR2 SFDVKD. The CDR3 runs to 19 residues. The CDR3 nucleotides read TGTGCCACCAGTGATCGCGGTAGCGGGAGGGCAGGATCCTACAATGAGCAGTTCTTC. It encodes CATSDRGSGRAGSYNEQFF.